Shown below are 30 T cell receptor beta chains from a single sample sequenced in a study of CD8+ T cells in alopecia areata. cDNA serving as the sequencing template came from extracted, reverse transcribed RNA. TCRdb's copy holds only in-frame clones and misses some; the assay was immunoSEQ multiplex PCR. The table shows around 270,000 clones, with 55% to 70% occurring only once. The treatment here: oral pan-JAK inhibitor, 5-10 mg twice daily. Sequencing used CD4+ T cells sorted from blood, obtained at week 24, from a patient treated with tofacitinib. Receptors originate from a human donor with alopecia areata.

To note about this clone: A read error is possible here, since a much larger clone lies one base away. Other DNA sequences from this sample encode an identical CDR3 as well. The chain has TRBV7-2 and TRBJ2-5, with D uncertain. Germline V gene data show CDR1 as SGHTA and CDR2 as FQGNSA. The V and J ends lost 2 bases and 2 bases respectively, with 3 bases between them. The CDR3 contains 12 residues. This chain's CDR3 is CASSLLQETQYF. The CDR3 DNA reads as TGTGCCAGCAGCTTACTACAAGAGACCCAGTACTTC.

The gene calls are TRBV18 and TRBJ1-1; TRBD1 matches 9 bases. Germline V gives CDR1 KGHSH, CDR2 LQKENI. The trim removed 1 base at V and 1 base at J, leaving 4 bases unmatched. The CDR3 extends over 16 amino acids. This CDR3 reads CASSPQTGGANTEAFF. The CDR3 bases are TGTGCCAGCTCACCACAAACAGGGGGCGCGAACACTGAAGCTTTCTTT.

This chain uses TRBV4-2 with TRBJ1-2, with 7 bases identical to TRBD1. CDR3 size: 17 residues. Trimming took 3 bases from V and 4 from J; bases not matched to a gene: 14. In germline, CDR1 is LGHNA, CDR2 YNFKEQ. CDR3 sequence: CASSHPGPEQGTYGYTF. The CDR3 DNA reads TGTGCCAGCAGCCATCCCGGCCCCGAACAGGGGACCTATGGCTACACCTTC.

This clone came up a few times. The same CDR3 arises from other DNA sequences in this sample as well. J is TRBJ2-3 and V is TRBV18; D is unresolved. CDR3 size: 12 residues. Germline V gene sequence: CDR1 KGHSH, CDR2 LQKENI. V was trimmed by 1 base and J by 5 bases, leaving 4 bases between them. CDR3 DNA sequence: TGTGCCAGCTCACCACGTCAAGATACGCAGTATTTT. Amino acid sequence: CASSPRQDTQYF.

The chain carries TRBV28 and TRBJ1-2; maybe TRBD1 (6 bases). V was clipped by 2 bases and J by 2 bases, with 12 bases between them. The length of the CDR3 is 15 residues. The germline CDR1 and CDR2 sequences are MDHEN and SYDVKM. CDR3 sequence reads: CASSLPRQENYGYTF. CDR3 nucleotides: TGTGCCAGCAGTTTACCCCGACAGGAGAACTATGGCTACACCTTC.

This clone was seen at least ten times. This same CDR3 is encoded by further DNA sequences in the sample. The chain carries TRBV29-1 and TRBJ1-5; TRBD1 aligns across 9 bases. The CDR3 loop spans 12 amino acids. J gave up 5 bases and V 5 bases, and 1 base lay outside the gene matches. Germline V CDR1 and CDR2: SQVTM, ANQGSEA. The CDR3 region is CSVWTGDQPQHF. The CDR3 DNA is TGCAGCGTTTGGACAGGGGATCAGCCCCAGCATTTT.

This clone turned up a few times. CDR3 in amino acids: CASSGQLEAFF. DNA of the CDR3: TGTGCCAGCAGTGGCCAGCTAGAAGCTTTCTTT. The chain links TRBV2 to TRBJ1-1; D call uncertain. Between the trimmed V and J ends, which lost 4 bases and 8 bases, there was a span of 8 bases. The length of the CDR3 is 11 residues. Germline V gives CDR1 SNHLY, CDR2 FYNNEI.

This rearrangement joins TRBV4-2 to TRBJ2-1, with D unresolved. The CDR3 is 14 amino acids. Germline V gene data show CDR1 as LGHNA and CDR2 as YNFKEQ. V was shortened by 4 bases and J by 6 bases, with 13 bases between the two germline ends. The chain's CDR3 is CASSPSPPGNEQFF. CDR3 nucleotides: TGTGCCAGCAGCCCATCGCCCCCTGGCAATGAGCAGTTCTTC.

The gene calls are TRBV29-1 and TRBJ1-4, with TRBD1 matching over 8 bases. Germline CDR1 reads SQVTM; CDR2 reads ANQGSEA. This CDR3 is 13 amino acids long. V shed 5 bases, J shed 8 bases, and the junction held 7 bases outside the gene matches. The CDR3 loop reads CSVTDRGGEKLFF. The CDR3 nucleotides are TGCAGCGTTACCGACAGGGGAGGGGAAAAACTGTTTTTT. The complete variable domain, with remaining parts taken from reference TRBV29-1 and TRBJ1-4, reads SAVISQKPSRDICQRGTSLTIQCQVDSQVTMMFWYRQQPGQSLTLIATANQGSEATYESGFVIDKFPISRPNLTFSTLTVSNMSPEDSSIYLCSVTDRGGEKLFFGSGTQLSVL.

This chain connects TRBV25-1 to TRBJ2-3; 12 bases align to TRBD1. The CDR3 length is 16 residues. Unmatched junction bases numbered 5, after V lost 2 bases and J lost 5 bases. Germline assignment: CDR1 MGHDK and CDR2 SYGVNS. CDR3 coding DNA: TGTGCCAGCAGTGAAGGGACAGGGGGCTCCGGAGATACGCAGTATTTT. Residues: CASSEGTGGSGDTQYF.

As DNA, the CDR3 is TGTGCCAGCAGTGAAGGATTCCAAGAGACCCAGTACTTC. Residues: CASSEGFQETQYF. The gene calls are TRBV2 and TRBJ2-5; D remains ambiguous. The CDR3 length is 13 residues. V lost 1 base and J 1 base, leaving 4 bases between the germline ends. From germline, CDR1 is SNHLY and CDR2 FYNNEI.

This chain connects TRBV20-1 to TRBJ2-5; D is undetermined. The V gene lost 0 bases and the J gene lost 6 bases, with 5 bases spanning the gap. Germline V gives CDR1 DFQATT, CDR2 SNEGSKA (reference sequence). The CDR3 sequence is 11 residues long. CDR3 coding DNA: TGCAGTGCTAGAGACCCGCAGACCCAGTACTTC. This translates into CSARDPQTQYF.

This clone was detected only a few times. V and J are TRBV29-1 and TRBJ2-7; D is tentatively TRBD1 or TRBD2 (5 bases each). Germline values: CDR1 SQVTM, CDR2 ANQGSEA. The CDR3 runs to 11 residues. V lost 4 bases to trimming and J lost 3 bases, with 7 bases between them. The CDR3 spells CSVGGVYEQYF. The CDR3 DNA reads TGCAGCGTTGGAGGGGTCTACGAGCAGTACTTC.

This sequence joins TRBV5-5 and TRBJ2-2; 11 bases are a match to TRBD2. Germline loops: CDR1 SGHKS, CDR2 YYEKEE (reference sequence). The CDR3 sequence is 15 residues long. The V segment lost 4 bases and the J segment 2 bases; nucleotides outside the gene matches: 1. DNA for the CDR3: TGTGCCAGCAGCAGACTAGCGGGAAACACCGGGGAGCTGTTTTTT. Amino acid sequence: CASSRLAGNTGELFF.

A few counts support this clone. The chain couples TRBV23-1 to TRBJ1-5; unclear D gene. TRBV23-1 is treated as an ORF (open reading frame) with a function not yet certain. The CDR3 is 17 amino acids. V lost 2 bases and J lost 1, with 15 bases in between. DNA of the CDR3: TGCGCCAGCAGTCAAATGGGTCAGTGGGGAAGCAATCAGCCCCAGCATTTT. Translating it yields CASSQMGQWGSNQPQHF.

CDR3 region: CASSSQTYEQYF. CDR3 sequence (DNA): TGTGCCAGCAGTTCCCAGACTTACGAGCAGTACTTC. This chain connects TRBV2 to TRBJ2-7; D ambiguous. Germline loops: CDR1 SNHLY, CDR2 FYNNEI. Trimming took off 5 bases at V and 4 bases at J, with 9 bases between the two ends. This CDR3 has 12 residues.

The chain has TRBV29-1 and TRBJ2-4; D is uncertain. Per germline, CDR1 SQVTM and CDR2 ANQGSEA. This CDR3 comprises 13 residues. V was shortened by 7 bases and J by 0 bases, with 10 bases between the two germline ends. The CDR3 loop reads CSAARLAKNIQYF. The CDR3 DNA reads as TGCAGCGCGGCGAGGTTAGCCAAAAACATTCAGTACTTC.

The CDR3 sequence is CASGRDRKTYNEQFF. The CDR3 region has the DNA TGTGCCAGCGGCCGGGACAGGAAAACCTACAATGAGCAGTTCTTC. The chain links TRBV11-1 to TRBJ2-1; the match to TRBD1 covers 8 bases. CDR1 is SGHAT, CDR2 FQDESV, per germline (reference sequence). V lost 8 bases and J lost 2; bases outside the gene matches: 8. The CDR3 runs 15 residues.

This chain joins TRBV7-2 and TRBJ1-1; D is undetermined. CDR1 and CDR2 (germline): SGHTA, FQGNSA. The CDR3 covers 13 residues. V lost 1 base and J 5 bases, leaving 8 bases between the germline ends. This chain's CDR3 is CASSLDGRTEAFF. The CDR3 DNA sequence: TGTGCCAGCAGCTTAGATGGGAGGACTGAAGCTTTCTTT.

This clone was detected only a few times. V is TRBV7-2 and J is TRBJ2-7; 8 positions match TRBD1. This CDR3 has 14 amino acids. Trimming removed 4 bases from V and 4 bases from J; junction bases left unmatched: 6. Germline CDR1 reads SGHTA; CDR2 reads FQGNSA. CDR3 nucleotide sequence: TGTGCCAGCAGCTACGACAGGGGACCTTACGAGCAGTACTTC. Translating it yields CASSYDRGPYEQYF. Combining the CDR3 with reference TRBV7-2 and TRBJ2-7 gives the whole variable domain GAGVSQSPSNKVTEKGKDVELRCDPISGHTALYWYRQSLGQGLEFLIYFQGNSAPDKSGLPSDRFSAERTGGSVSTLTIQRTQQEDSAVYLCASSYDRGPYEQYFGPGTRLTVT.

The chain carries TRBV15 and TRBJ1-5; the D gene is possibly TRBD1 (6 bases). The CDR3 extends over 16 amino acids. Germline lookup yields CDR1 LNHNV and CDR2 YYDKDF (reference sequence). V was pared by 0 bases and J by 3 bases, with 12 bases between. In DNA, the CDR3 is TGTGCCACCAGCAGAGATCAGGGGCTGTCCAATCAGCCCCAGCATTTT. It specifies CATSRDQGLSNQPQHF.

This clone was seen more than once but under ten times. The chain couples TRBV30 to TRBJ1-4; no reliable D call. The germline CDR1 and CDR2 sequences are GTSNPN and SVGIG (reference sequence). The length of the CDR3 is 12 residues. Trimming shortened V by 1 base and J by 4 bases, and 4 bases separated the two germline ends. CDR3 sequence reads: CAWSESNEKLFF. The CDR3 DNA reads as TGTGCCTGGAGTGAGAGTAATGAAAAACTGTTTTTT.

The rearrangement joins TRBV7-2 to TRBJ1-1, with D possibly TRBD1 on 6 matching bases. There are 15 residues in the CDR3. Germline lookup yields CDR1 SGHTA and CDR2 FQGNSA. Trimming pared 2 bases from V and 5 bases from J, leaving 15 bases between. The CDR3 DNA reads as TGTGCCAGCAGCTTATCAGGTACAGGGTCGACTGAAGCTTTCTTT. Protein product: CASSLSGTGSTEAFF. The variable domain in full, completed from reference TRBV7-2 and TRBJ1-1, reads GAGVSQSPSNKVTEKGKDVELRCDPISGHTALYWYRQSLGQGLEFLIYFQGNSAPDKSGLPSDRFSAERTGGSVSTLTIQRTQQEDSAVYLCASSLSGTGSTEAFFGQGTRLTVV.

This clone was counted a single time. The gene calls are TRBV6-5 and TRBJ2-7; 11 bases map to TRBD1. The J segment lost 5 bases and the V segment lost 2 bases, leaving 5 bases of the junction unmatched. The CDR3 sequence is 15 residues long. CDR1 and CDR2 from the germline V gene are MNHEY and SVGAGI. The CDR3: CASSYRGQGVNEQYF. CDR3 DNA: TGTGCCAGCAGTTACAGGGGACAGGGGGTCAACGAGCAGTACTTC.

This clone was seen once. This rearrangement joins TRBV6-5 to TRBJ1-2; D gene ambiguous. V gave up 0 bases and J gave up 7 bases, with 15 bases separating them. Germline CDR1 reads MNHEY; CDR2 reads SVGAGI. This CDR3 contains 15 residues. The CDR3 sequence: CASSYSNEGAGGYTF. Here the CDR3 DNA reads TGTGCCAGCAGTTACTCGAACGAGGGCGCGGGTGGCTACACCTTC.

This sequence joins TRBV7-8 and TRBJ1-1, with TRBD1 matching over 7 bases. The CDR3 consists of 17 residues. CDR1 and CDR2 from the germline V gene are SGHVS and FQNEAQ. V gave up 5 bases and J gave up 7 bases; unmatched junction bases: 19. This CDR3 is CASSPKSSWGQSGEAFF. CDR3 coding DNA: TGTGCCAGCAGCCCCAAGTCTAGTTGGGGACAGTCGGGTGAAGCTTTCTTT.

This sequence joins TRBV7-8 and TRBJ2-5; D might be TRBD1 (6 bases). Germline V gene lookup returns CDR1 SGHVS and CDR2 FQNEAQ. Trimming pared 7 bases from V and 1 base from J, leaving 19 bases between. The CDR3 loop spans 16 amino acids. The CDR3 region has the DNA TGTGCCAGCACCCAATCCAGTTTGGGGGCCCAAGAGACCCAGTACTTC. Its protein product is CASTQSSLGAQETQYF.

The rearrangement joins TRBV29-1 to TRBJ2-7, with 9 bases fitting TRBD1. This CDR3 region has 14 residues. V was pared by 4 bases and J by 5 bases, with 9 bases of the junction left unmatched. CDR1 is SQVTM and CDR2 is ANQGSEA in the germline V gene. CDR3 sequence reads: CSVVSGTGSHEQYF. CDR3 DNA: TGCAGCGTTGTTTCAGGGACAGGGTCCCACGAGCAGTACTTC.

The V and J genes are TRBV15 and TRBJ1-3, with a weak D call TRBD1 (5 bases). CDR1 and CDR2 from the germline V gene are LNHNV and YYDKDF (reference sequence). This CDR3 contains 14 residues. V was shortened by 4 bases and J by 4 bases, with 11 bases between the two germline ends. CDR3 bases: TGTGCCACCAGCACAGGGCAAGGAGGAAACACCATATATTTT. It yields the protein CATSTGQGGNTIYF. Full variable domain (missing parts from reference TRBV15 and TRBJ1-3): DAMVIQNPRYQVTQFGKPVTLSCSQTLNHNVMYWYQQKSSQAPKLLFHYYDKDFNNEADTPDNFQSRRPNTSFCFLDIRSPGLGDTAMYLCATSTGQGGNTIYFGEGSWLTVV.

J is TRBJ2-2 and V is TRBV19; TRBD1 is a possible D gene (6 bases). The CDR3 is 15 residues long. Trimming took 4 bases from V and 3 from J, leaving 12 bases between them. Looked up from germline, CDR1 is LNHDA and CDR2 is SQIVND (reference sequence). For the CDR3, the DNA is TGTGCCAGTAGTACTGGGGGCAGGGACACCGGGGAGCTGTTTTTT. Translating gives CASSTGGRDTGELFF.